This TCR beta chain was recorded in a study of identical twins. TCRdb reprocessed the 5' RACE reads with MiXCR, giving one entry per CDR3 protein. The sample holds a few hundred thousand distinct CDR3 sequences; around 15% are singletons and the top ten take approximately 1%. Between the trimmed V and J ends, which lost 2 bases and 5 bases, there was a span of 16 bases. This CDR3 has 16 amino acids. In germline, CDR1 is SGHAT, CDR2 FQNNGV. This clonotype was seen a handful of times. Antigen specificity is unknown. General study findings and limits: Fewer insertions were carried by abundant cord blood beta clonotypes, but none was seen in memory repertoires. The study found excess low generation probability among twin-shared out-of-frame alpha sequences.

These data were also filed under a second study, of yellow fever vaccine responses in identical twins.

The clonotype originates from a woman aged 18-29 years in good health. V gene TRBV11-2 combines with J gene TRBJ2-1; the D call may be TRBD1 or TRBD2 (5 bases each). Specimen: CD4+ T cells sorted from blood. The chain's CDR3 is CASSLRGLQEHNEQFF. The CDR3 DNA is TGTGCCAGCAGCTTACGGGGCTTGCAGGAGCACAATGAGCAGTTCTTC.